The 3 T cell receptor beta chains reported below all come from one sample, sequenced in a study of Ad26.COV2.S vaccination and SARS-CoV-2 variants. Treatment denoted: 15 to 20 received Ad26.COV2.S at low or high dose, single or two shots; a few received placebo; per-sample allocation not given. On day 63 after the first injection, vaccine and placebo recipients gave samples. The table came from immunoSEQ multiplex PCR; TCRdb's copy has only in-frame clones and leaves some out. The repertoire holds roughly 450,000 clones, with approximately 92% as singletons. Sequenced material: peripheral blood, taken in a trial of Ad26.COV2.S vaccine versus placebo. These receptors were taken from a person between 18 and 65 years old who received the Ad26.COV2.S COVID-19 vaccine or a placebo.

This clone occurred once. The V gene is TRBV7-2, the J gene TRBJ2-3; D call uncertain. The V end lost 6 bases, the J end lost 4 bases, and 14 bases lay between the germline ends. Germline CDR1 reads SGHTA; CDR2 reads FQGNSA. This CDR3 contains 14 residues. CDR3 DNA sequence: TGTGCCAGCAGTCGAGATCTTCCCCCAGATACGCAGTATTTT. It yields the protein CASSRDLPPDTQYF.

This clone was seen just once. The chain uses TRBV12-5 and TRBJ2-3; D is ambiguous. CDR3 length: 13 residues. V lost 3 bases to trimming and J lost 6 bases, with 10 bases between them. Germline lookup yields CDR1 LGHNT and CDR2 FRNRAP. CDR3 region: CASGLDVGDTQYF. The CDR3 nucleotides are TGTGCTAGTGGTTTAGATGTGGGGGATACGCAGTATTTT.

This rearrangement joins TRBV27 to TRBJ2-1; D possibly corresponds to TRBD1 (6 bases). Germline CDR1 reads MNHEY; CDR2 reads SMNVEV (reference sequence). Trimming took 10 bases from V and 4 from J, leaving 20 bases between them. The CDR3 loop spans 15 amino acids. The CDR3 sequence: CATSGTKFGYNEQFF. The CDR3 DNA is TGTGCCACCTCAGGGACAAAGTTTGGGTACAATGAGCAGTTCTTC.